Below, one T cell receptor beta chain is given with its context. Trimming shortened V by 0 bases and J by 5 bases, and 7 bases separated the two germline ends. Germline V gives CDR1 LGHDT, CDR2 YNNKEL (reference sequence). The CDR3 extends over 13 amino acids. Every donor was a healthy Caucasian. The data belong to a study of identical twins. One entry per CDR3 protein, called by TCRdb with MiXCR from the 5' RACE reads. The sample records roughly 770,000 distinct CDR3 sequences, 15% to 20% being singletons. The sample also formed part of further work on T cells expressing NK-cell markers.

Source material: PBMCs. The gene calls are TRBV3-1 and TRBJ2-5; D might be TRBD2 (5 bases). The clonotype comes from a woman under 30 in good health. The CDR3 DNA follows: TGTGCCAGCAGCCAAGATACGGGGGAGACCCAGTACTTC. This gives the protein CASSQDTGETQYF.